This entry concerns a single TCR beta chain. The CDR3 is made up of 16 amino acids. The germline V gene has CDR1 KGHSH and CDR2 LQKENI. Losses at the gene ends were 3 bases for V and 1 base for J; bases not matched to a gene: 6. Some clones are missing from TCRdb's copy, which holds only in-frame ones; the method was immunoSEQ multiplex PCR. The data show 59,000 or so clones, approximately 87% seen once. The sample belongs to a study of blood T cell repertoires in COVID-19. The TCR comes from a human donor in a cohort sampled during active COVID-19. V usage is TRBV18 and J usage is TRBJ2-3, with TRBD2 matching 8 bases. Sequenced input: peripheral blood. CDR3 loop: CASSPPSGGGTDTQYF. DNA of the CDR3: TGTGCCAGCTCACCGCCCAGCGGGGGAGGCACAGATACGCAGTATTTT.